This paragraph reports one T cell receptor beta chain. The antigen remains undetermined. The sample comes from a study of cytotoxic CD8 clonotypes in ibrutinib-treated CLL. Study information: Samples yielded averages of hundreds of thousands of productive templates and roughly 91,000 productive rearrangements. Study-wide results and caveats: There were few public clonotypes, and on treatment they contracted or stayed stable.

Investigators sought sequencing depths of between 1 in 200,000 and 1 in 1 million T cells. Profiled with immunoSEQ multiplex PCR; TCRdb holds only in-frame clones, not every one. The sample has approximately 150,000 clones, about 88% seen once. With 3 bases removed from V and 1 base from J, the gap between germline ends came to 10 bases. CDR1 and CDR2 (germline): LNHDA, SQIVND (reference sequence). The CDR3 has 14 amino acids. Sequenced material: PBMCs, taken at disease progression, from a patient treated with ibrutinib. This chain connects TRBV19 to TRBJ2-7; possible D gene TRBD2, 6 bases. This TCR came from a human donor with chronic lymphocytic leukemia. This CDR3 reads CASSISGRSYEQYF. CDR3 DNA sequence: TGTGCCAGTAGTATTTCGGGGAGGTCCTACGAGCAGTACTTC.